This TCR beta chain was captured in a study of beta chain features in type 1 diabetes. Regarding the study as a whole: Moderate but significant shortening of TCRB CDR3s was recorded in all four CD4+ subsets from Type 1 diabetes patients. More deletions and fewer insertions at VDJ junctions were found in patients with type 1 diabetes.

This clone was detected only a few times. As yet, its antigen is unknown. V gave up 5 bases and J gave up 9 bases; unmatched junction bases: 17. The CDR3 length is 16 residues. CDR1 is SGHTA and CDR2 is FQGNSA in the germline V gene. Reverse transcribing all isolated RNA meant expressed TCRB transcripts were sequenced. Only in-frame clones appear in the TCRdb table, and some are missing; sequencing was by immunoSEQ multiplex PCR. Among approximately 730,000 clones, 13% were seen once, and the ten largest hold 0.02% to 0.025%. Every sorted population was more than 98% pure. The chain joins TRBV7-2 to TRBJ2-7; 9 nucleotides match TRBD2. The clonotype comes from a man between 18 and 29 years old with type 1 diabetes. The sequencing sample was made of naive CD4+ T cells from blood. The CDR3 DNA reads TGTGCCAGCAGCCCCTGGGGGGTAGCGGGGGCCTCTGGGCAGTACTTC. Encoded protein: CASSPWGVAGASGQYF.